The 22 T cell receptor beta chains below all came from one sample that was sequenced in a study of blood T cells in healthy people across ages. The authors ran a second PCR of 7 to 11 cycles using a sample-barcoded 5' primer and a J-beta primer mix. Each CDR3 protein is one row after TCRdb ran MiXCR on the 5' RACE reads. The table has under 950,000 distinct CDR3 sequences, around a fifth seen once. The sequencing sample was made of blood. These receptors were collected from an older man in good health.

The V gene is TRBV7-3, the J gene TRBJ2-5; possibly TRBD1 for D (5 bases). The CDR3 is 15 amino acids. Trimming cost V 2 bases and J 4 bases, with 14 bases left between them. Germline V gene data show CDR1 as SGHTA and CDR2 as FQGTGA. The CDR3 bases are TGTGCCAGCAGCTTAGTGCCAGGGAATCGAGAGACCCAGTACTTC. Translation: CASSLVPGNRETQYF. Together with reference TRBV7-3 and TRBJ2-5, the CDR3 gives the full variable domain: GAGVSQTPSNKVTEKGKYVELRCDPISGHTALYWYRQSLGQGPEFLIYFQGTGAADDSGLPNDRFFAVRPEGSVSTLKIQRTERGDSAVYLCASSLVPGNRETQYFGPGTRLLVL.

This clonotype was counted ten times or more. For the CDR3, the DNA is TGTGCCAGCAGCGCCGGGACTTCCATCTACAATGAGCAGTTCTTC. Translated: CASSAGTSIYNEQFF. The chain joins TRBV7-6 to TRBJ2-1, with TRBD2 as a possible D gene (6 bases). Trimming stripped 5 bases from V and 3 bases from J, with 14 bases between. This CDR3 has 15 residues. Germline V gives CDR1 SGHVS, CDR2 FNYEAQ.

The chain recombines TRBV18 with TRBJ2-2; 7 bases line up with TRBD1. CDR3 length equals 16 residues. Per germline, CDR1 KGHSH and CDR2 LQKENI. Trimming took 2 bases from V and 2 from J; bases not matched to a gene: 5. The CDR3 coding sequence is TGTGCCAGCTCACCAGTCTGGACAGGAAACACCGGGGAGCTGTTTTTT. It encodes CASSPVWTGNTGELFF. Variable domain in full (rest from reference TRBV18 and TRBJ2-2): NAGVMQNPRHLVRRRGQEARLRCSPMKGHSHVYWYRQLPEEGLKFMVYLQKENIIDESGMPKERFSAEFPKEGPSILRIQQVVRGDSAAYFCASSPVWTGNTGELFFGEGSRLTVL.

This chain uses TRBV20-1 with TRBJ2-3, with 7 nucleotides matching TRBD2. Germline V gene lookup returns CDR1 DFQATT and CDR2 SNEGSKA (reference sequence). This CDR3 region has 16 residues. V was clipped by 1 base and J by 4 bases; unmatched bases: 11. The CDR3, as DNA: TGCAGTGCTAGAGTTCCTAGCGGAGCAACTGCAGATACGCAGTATTTT. It translates to CSARVPSGATADTQYF.

This clonotype was observed a few times. The genes are TRBV24-1 and TRBJ2-7; 8 nucleotides line up with TRBD2. The DNA end favors TRBJ2-1, so the J call may be wrong. This CDR3 contains 14 residues. Looked up from germline, CDR1 is KGHDR and CDR2 is SFDVKD. The CDR3 sequence: CATSDGRAFDEQFF. DNA of the CDR3: TGTGCCACCAGTGACGGGAGGGCGTTCGATGAGCAGTTCTTC.

V is TRBV7-9 and J is TRBJ1-3; D unclear. CDR1 and CDR2 (germline): SEHNR, FQNEAQ (reference sequence). The CDR3 has 12 amino acids. V was shortened by 8 bases and J by 3 bases, with 8 bases between the two germline ends. This CDR3 is CASAIGGNTIYF. The CDR3 nucleotides are TGTGCCAGCGCCATAGGTGGAAACACCATATATTTT.

The chain uses TRBV14 and TRBJ1-6; D uncertain. Germline assignment: CDR1 SGHDN and CDR2 FVKESK. The V end lost 1 base, the J end lost 10 bases, and 11 bases lay between the germline ends. The CDR3 is 14 amino acids. In DNA form, the CDR3 reads TGTGCCAGCAGCCAAGGGCCCCCGACCTCACCCCTCCACTTT. Translated, it gives CASSQGPPTSPLHF.

This chain joins TRBV20-1 and TRBJ1-1; 8 nucleotides align to TRBD1. Germline trimming cut 4 bases from V and 7 bases from J; bases unmatched to any gene: 17. The CDR3 length is 16 residues. CDR1 is DFQATT, CDR2 SNEGSKA, per germline (reference sequence). CDR3: CSAITAGGGRLSEAFF. CDR3 DNA sequence: TGCAGTGCTATCACCGCAGGGGGCGGTAGGTTAAGTGAAGCTTTCTTT.

This chain joins TRBV29-1 and TRBJ1-5; D possibly corresponds to TRBD1 (6 bases). The CDR3 loop spans 13 amino acids. The germline CDR1 and CDR2 sequences are SQVTM and ANQGSEA. V was clipped by 6 bases and J by 7 bases, with 16 bases between them. The CDR3 sequence is CSVDQGKGQPQHF. DNA of the CDR3: TGCAGCGTAGACCAGGGGAAGGGCCAGCCCCAGCATTTT.

In this sample, this clonotype turned up a few times. This rearrangement joins TRBV12-3 or TRBV12-4 to TRBJ1-2; TRBD1 matches 9 bases. This CDR3 is 17 amino acids long. V lost 6 bases, J lost 4 bases, and 15 bases stayed unmatched. The CDR3 nucleotides read TGTGCCAGCAGCCTAGGACAGGGGCCACAAGCTAGCTATGGCTACACCTTC. Protein product: CASSLGQGPQASYGYTF.

The V and J genes are TRBV12-3 or TRBV12-4 and TRBJ1-1; D ambiguous. The CDR3 has 12 residues. The ends were cut back, 5 bases at V and 4 bases at J, with 8 bases in the middle. The chain's CDR3 is CASSRGSTEAFF. In nucleotides, the CDR3 is TGTGCCAGCAGTCGGGGTAGCACTGAAGCTTTCTTT.

This clonotype has a handful of counts. The chain recombines TRBV11-2 with TRBJ2-1; D not certain. Trimming took off 7 bases at V and 0 bases at J, with 13 bases between the two ends. This CDR3 comprises 15 residues. Germline V gene data show CDR1 as SGHAT and CDR2 as FQNNGV. CDR3 nucleotide sequence: TGTGCCAGCATGAGACGCCCCGGCTCCTACAATGAGCAGTTCTTC. It specifies CASMRRPGSYNEQFF. The entire variable domain, with the rest obtained from reference TRBV11-2 and TRBJ2-1, is as follows: EAGVAQSPRYKIIEKRQSVAFWCNPISGHATLYWYQQILGQGPKLLIQFQNNGVVDDSQLPKDRFSAERLKGVDSTLKIQPAKLEDSAVYLCASMRRPGSYNEQFFGPGTRLTVL.

This clonotype has only a few counts. J is TRBJ2-7 and V is TRBV28; D unresolved. The CDR3 has 13 residues. Looked up from germline, CDR1 is MDHEN and CDR2 is SYDVKM. V was shortened by 5 bases and J by 5 bases, with 13 bases between the two germline ends. For the CDR3, the DNA is TGTGCCAGCAGTCTGGATCGGCCCCACGAGCAGTACTTC. It codes for CASSLDRPHEQYF.

The chain is built from TRBV14 and TRBJ2-1; TRBD1 aligns across 12 bases. V dropped 7 bases and J dropped 4; count of bases not matched to a gene: 14. The CDR3 is made up of 18 amino acids. Germline CDR1 and CDR2: SGHDN and FVKESK. Here the CDR3 reads CASTGTGGESGPYNEQFF. The CDR3 DNA sequence: TGTGCCAGCACCGGGACAGGGGGCGAATCGGGCCCTTACAATGAGCAGTTCTTC.

As regards this clonotype: Germline and junction disagree at one end, which may indicate a read error. This chain uses TRBV12-3 or TRBV12-4 with TRBJ2-3; D gene ambiguous. This CDR3 is 14 amino acids long. CDR3 sequence (DNA): TGTGCCAGCAGTTTGGGCAGTAGAGCAGATGCGCAGTATTTT. Its protein is CASSLGSRADAQYF.

The rearrangement joins TRBV25-1 to TRBJ2-7; maybe TRBD1 (6 bases). The CDR3 is 14 amino acids. Germline V CDR1 and CDR2: MGHDK, SYGVNS. With 3 bases removed from V and 2 bases from J, the gap between germline ends came to 11 bases. The CDR3 bases are TGTGCCAGCAGTGATTGGGGGCGCACCTACGAGCAGTACTTC. Translation: CASSDWGRTYEQYF.

The chain is built from TRBV16 and TRBJ2-7, with 12 bases lining up with TRBD2. The V and J ends lost 0 bases and 6 bases, in that order; junction bases with no gene match: 3. Germline loops: CDR1 KGHSY, CDR2 FQNENV. This CDR3 has 15 amino acids. The CDR3 reads CASSQSVTSGSEQYV. The DNA for the CDR3 is TGTGCCAGCAGCCAATCCGTGACTAGCGGGAGCGAGCAGTACGTC.

This clonotype showed up many times. The genes are TRBV29-1 and TRBJ1-2; D gene uncertain. From germline, CDR1 is SQVTM and CDR2 ANQGSEA. Trimming pared 2 bases from V and 8 bases from J, leaving 15 bases between. The length of the CDR3 is 13 residues. Here the CDR3 DNA reads TGCAGCGTTGAATCCCATCGAAGTCGCGGCTACACCTTC. Protein sequence: CSVESHRSRGYTF.

This clonotype showed up just a few times. It is likely a read error, because the conserved phenylalanine at the end of the CDR3 is missing. This rearrangement joins TRBV27 to TRBJ2-3; D not certain. V lost 7 bases, J lost 8 bases, and 10 bases lay in between. The germline V gene encodes CDR1 MNHEY and CDR2 SMNVEV (reference sequence). The CDR3 sequence is 11 residues long. CDR3 DNA: TGTGCCAGCACGAGTGTAACTACGCAGTATCTT. This translates into CASTSVTTQYL.

This clonotype was found a few times. The J gene is TRBJ1-6, the V gene TRBV9; D possibly corresponds to TRBD1 (6 bases). With 4 bases removed from V and 6 bases from J, the gap between germline ends came to 17 bases. Looked up from germline, CDR1 is SGDLS and CDR2 is YYNGEE. The CDR3 runs to 16 residues. CDR3 amino acids: CASSSSDRGGNSPLHF. CDR3 DNA sequence: TGTGCCAGCAGCTCCTCGGACAGAGGAGGTAATTCACCCCTCCACTTT. The full variable domain, with the rest looked up from reference TRBV9 and TRBJ1-6, is DSGVTQTPKHLITATGQRVTLRCSPRSGDLSVYWYQQSLDQGLQFLIQYYNGEERAKGNILERFSAQQFPDLHSELNLSSLELGDSALYFCASSSSDRGGNSPLHFGNGTRLTVT.

This clonotype was counted a few times. In DNA form, the CDR3 reads TGTGCCACCAGCAGAGACGGACACACCTACGAGCAGTACTTC. Translating gives CATSRDGHTYEQYF. This chain joins TRBV15 and TRBJ2-5, with a weak D call TRBD1 (5 bases). The J call may not be correct, given that the DNA end is closer to TRBJ2-7. The CDR3 has 14 residues. The germline V gene encodes CDR1 LNHNV and CDR2 YYDKDF (reference sequence).

The chain links TRBV20-1 to TRBJ2-7, with D uncertain. The better agreement between TRBJ2-1 and the DNA end casts doubt on the J call. CDR1 is DFQATT, CDR2 SNEGSKA, per germline (reference sequence). The CDR3 contains 11 residues. In nucleotides, the CDR3 is TGCAGTCCTAAAATGGGGAATGAGCAGTTCTTC. Protein sequence: CSPKMGNEQFF.